The 7 T cell receptor beta chains in this list originate from one sample, sequenced in a study of metastatic and nonmetastatic thyroid tumors. Not a single patient had been given any form of treatment at any point before undergoing thyroid surgery. TCRdb re-called clones from the PCR reads using MiXCR. The table lists roughly 18,000 clones, about 31% of them singletons. The sequencing sample was made of adjacent normal tissue. The receptors shown here come from a female donor with papillary thyroid cancer or a benign thyroid nodule (not recorded which). Some clones in this sample may be carry-over from other donors' samples.

This clone was detected a few times. The junction departs from the called germline gene at one end, perhaps through a read error. The chain joins TRBV27 to TRBJ1-2; maybe TRBD1 (5 bases). Germline V gene data show CDR1 as MNHEY and CDR2 as SMNVEV (reference sequence). The CDR3 has 15 residues. This CDR3 is CASSLYHDRNFGYTF. CDR3 coding DNA: TGTGCCAGCAGTTTATACCACGACAGAAACTTTGGCTACACCTTC.

The chain recombines TRBV6-5 with TRBJ1-3; 7 bases map to TRBD1. Germline loops: CDR1 MNHEY, CDR2 SVGAGI. Trimming cost V 0 bases and J 2 bases; bases outside gene matches: 1. This CDR3 comprises 15 residues. The chain's CDR3 is CASSYSRGPGNTIYF. The CDR3 bases are TGTGCCAGCAGTTACTCGAGGGGGCCTGGAAACACCATATATTTT.

The J gene is TRBJ2-2, the V gene TRBV19; D might be TRBD2 (5 bases). Trimming pared 4 bases from V and 4 bases from J, leaving 16 bases between. CDR1 and CDR2 from the germline V gene are LNHDA and SQIVND (reference sequence). There are 16 residues in the CDR3. The CDR3, as DNA: TGTGCCAGTAGTAGATGGGCAAGCGGAGCCACCGGGGAGCTGTTTTTT. Protein: CASSRWASGATGELFF.

The chain employs TRBV7-3 and TRBJ2-2, with D unresolved. Germline CDR1 is SGHTA and CDR2 is FQGTGA. The V gene lost 1 base and the J gene lost 9 bases, with 6 bases spanning the gap. The CDR3 spans 12 residues. CDR3 region: CASSLNSRELFF. The CDR3 nucleotides read TGTGCCAGCAGCTTAAATTCGCGGGAGCTGTTTTTT. The complete variable domain, with remaining parts taken from reference TRBV7-3 and TRBJ2-2, reads GAGVSQTPSNKVTEKGKYVELRCDPISGHTALYWYRQSLGQGPEFLIYFQGTGAADDSGLPNDRFFAVRPEGSVSTLKIQRTERGDSAVYLCASSLNSRELFFGEGSRLTVL.

This clone has a handful of counts. The chain joins TRBV28 to TRBJ2-2, with 9 bases that match TRBD1. V shed 10 bases, J shed 6 bases, and the junction held 12 bases outside the gene matches. Germline V gene data show CDR1 as MDHEN and CDR2 as SYDVKM. CDR3 length: 15 amino acids. CDR3 nucleotides: TGTGCCAACACCAAAGACAGGGGGTGGTCCGGGGAGCTGTTTTTT. Translated: CANTKDRGWSGELFF. The whole variable domain, remainder taken from reference TRBV28 and TRBJ2-2, is DVKVTQSSRYLVKRTGEKVFLECVQDMDHENMFWYRQDPGLGLRLIYFSYDVKMKEKGDIPEGYSVSREKKERFSLILESASTNQTSMYLCANTKDRGWSGELFFGEGSRLTVL.

This clone is medium-sized (0.01 to 0.1%) within its sample. Other DNA sequences from this sample encode an identical CDR3 as well. The V gene is TRBV6-1, the J gene TRBJ2-7; D unresolved. Trimming took off 4 bases at V and 4 bases at J, with 8 bases between the two ends. This CDR3 contains 12 residues. Per germline, CDR1 MNHNS and CDR2 SASEGT. The CDR3 reads CASSVHFYEQYF. The DNA of the CDR3 is TGTGCCAGCAGTGTCCATTTTTACGAGCAGTACTTC.

By proportion, this clone is medium-sized. The CDR3 DNA sequence: TGTGCCAGCAGTTTCCAACGGGGGGCTGCAGATACGCAGTATTTT. As protein: CASSFQRGAADTQYF. The J gene is TRBJ2-3, the V gene TRBV28; maybe TRBD2 (7 bases). The CDR3 totals 15 residues. Trimming took off 3 bases at V and 4 bases at J, with 14 bases between the two ends. CDR1 and CDR2 (germline): MDHEN, SYDVKM. Based on the CDR3 plus reference TRBV28 and TRBJ2-3, the full variable domain is DVKVTQSSRYLVKRTGEKVFLECVQDMDHENMFWYRQDPGLGLRLIYFSYDVKMKEKGDIPEGYSVSREKKERFSLILESASTNQTSMYLCASSFQRGAADTQYFGPGTRLTVL.